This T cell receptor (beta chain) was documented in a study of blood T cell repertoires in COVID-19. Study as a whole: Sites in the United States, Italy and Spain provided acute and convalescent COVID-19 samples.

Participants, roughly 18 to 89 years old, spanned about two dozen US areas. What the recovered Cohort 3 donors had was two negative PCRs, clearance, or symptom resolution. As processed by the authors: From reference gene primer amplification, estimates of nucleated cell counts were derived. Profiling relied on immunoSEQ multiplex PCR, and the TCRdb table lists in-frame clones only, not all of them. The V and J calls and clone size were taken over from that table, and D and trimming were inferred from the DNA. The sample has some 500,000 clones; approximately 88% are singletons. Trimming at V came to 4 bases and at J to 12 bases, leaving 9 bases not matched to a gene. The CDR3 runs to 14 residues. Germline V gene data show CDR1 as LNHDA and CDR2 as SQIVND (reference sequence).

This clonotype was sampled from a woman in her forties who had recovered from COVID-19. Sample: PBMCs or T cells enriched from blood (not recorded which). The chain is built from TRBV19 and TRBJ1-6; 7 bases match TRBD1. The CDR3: CASSTPTGIGPLHF. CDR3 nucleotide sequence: TGTGCCAGTAGTACCCCGACAGGGATAGGACCCCTCCACTTT.